This TCR beta chain was observed in a study of tissue T cells after allogeneic stem cell transplantation. Study-wide results and limits: Anatomically similar tissues had similar TCR repertoires within each patient. Motif-based clustering found tissue-specific repertoire signatures shared across patients, though few clones were shared.

Median post-mortem interval was around 8.9 hours for GI, liver, skin and lymphoid tissues. Trimming took off 4 bases at V and 4 bases at J, with 10 bases between the two ends. This CDR3 has 13 residues. Germline CDR1 reads SGHAT; CDR2 reads FQNNGV. This clone was recorded only once. Its specificity is not known. Generated by immunoSEQ multiplex PCR, the TCRdb table keeps only in-frame clones and is missing some. The sample includes some 24,000 clones, around 67% seen only once; the top ten take 6% to 8.5%. The chain combines TRBV11-2 with TRBJ1-1, with a possible D match to TRBD1 (5 bases). This material consisted of tissue from the ileum, taken at autopsy. The sequence derives from a female donor older than 55 with lung cancer. CDR3: CASSWGPSTEAFF. The CDR3 DNA sequence: TGTGCCAGCAGCTGGGGACCGTCCACTGAAGCTTTCTTT.